These T cell receptor beta chains were read from a single sample in a study of cytomegalovirus exposure and HLA in healthy donors. Sequencing used immunoSEQ multiplex PCR; TCRdb keeps in-frame clones, though not all of them. Found here are fewer than 65,000 clones, around four fifths of them singletons; the top ten hold more than 1.5%. Sequencing used PBMCs. The receptors were sampled from a man aged 25 to 45 in good health and CMV-seronegative. The CDR3 runs from the conserved cysteine through the conserved F or W. D genes are given only for firm matches. Only some rows state a clone size, as once, few, many or a class for expanded clones.

d_call	clone_size	v_call	j_call	cdr3_nt	cdr3_aa
-	-	TRBV7-2	TRBJ1-2	TGTGCCAGCAGCCACCCCGGGGTGAACTATGGCTACACCTTC	CASSHPGVNYGYTF
TRBD1	-	TRBV27	TRBJ1-2	TGTGCCAGCAGTTTACGCCGACAGGGAGCTAACTATGGCTACACCTTC	CASSLRRQGANYGYTF
TRBD1	-	TRBV6-4	TRBJ2-3	TGTGCCAGCAGTGAATGGACAGGGGGGACAGATACGCAGTATTTT	CASSEWTGGTDTQYF
-	-	TRBV10-3	TRBJ1-1	TGTGCCATCAGTGGAAACGGGAACCAGGCTTTCTTT	CAISGNGNQAFF
TRBD1	-	TRBV5-1	TRBJ1-4	TGCGCCAGCAGACCCGGGACAGGGGAACGGGAAAAACTGTTTTTT	CASRPGTGEREKLFF
TRBD1	few	TRBV15	TRBJ1-5	TGTGCCACCAGCTGGAGGGACAGTCAGCATCAGCCCCAGCATTTT	CATSWRDSQHQPQHF
TRBD1	-	TRBV4-3	TRBJ2-3	TGCGCCAGCAGCCAATGGACAGGGGGCCGCACAGATACGCAGTATTTT	CASSQWTGGRTDTQYF
TRBD1	-	TRBV18	TRBJ1-1	TGTGCCAGCTCACCAGACAGGGGGCCCACTGAAGCTTTCTTT	CASSPDRGPTEAFF
TRBD2	-	TRBV7-2	TRBJ2-5	TGTGCCAGCAGCTTACCGGGAGGAGCCGAGACCCAGTACTTC	CASSLPGGAETQYF
-	-	TRBV10-1	TRBJ2-7	TGCGCCAGCATTATTTTTCAGGGGCCCGACCCCCCCTACGAGCAGTACTTC	CASIIFQGPDPPYEQYF
TRBD1	few	TRBV5-6	TRBJ2-3	TGTGCCAGCAGCTCAGAACAGGGGTTTGCGCAGTATTTT	CASSSEQGFAQYF
-	-	TRBV28	TRBJ2-1	TGTGCCAGCCAACTATGGCGAGCGAGTGAGCAGTTCTTC	CASQLWRASEQFF
-	-	TRBV28	TRBJ1-5	TGTGCCAGCAGTTTATCCGGGACACGCGTCGGGCCCCAGCATTTT	CASSLSGTRVGPQHF
-	-	TRBV28	TRBJ1-6	TGTGCCAGCAGTCCCGACAGTAATTCACCCCTCCACTTT	CASSPDSNSPLHF
TRBD1	-	TRBV5-6	TRBJ2-7	TGTGCCAGCAGCTGGGGACAGGGGGACTACGAGCAGTACTTC	CASSWGQGDYEQYF
-	-	TRBV7-2	TRBJ2-1	TGTGCCAGCAGCTTATATAGCGAGCAGTTCTTC	CASSLYSEQFF
-	-	TRBV6-6	TRBJ1-2	TGTGCCAGCAGCCCCGGGGGGTACTATGGCTACACCTTC	CASSPGGYYGYTF
-	once	TRBV2	TRBJ2-5	TGTGCCAGCAGTGTCCAGGGGACCCAGTACTTC	CASSVQGTQYF
TRBD2	-	TRBV7-2	TRBJ2-5	TGTGCCAGCAGCCTAGCGGGGCATAAAGAGACCCAGTACTTC	CASSLAGHKETQYF
TRBD2	-	TRBV11-2	TRBJ2-1	TGTGCCAGCAGCTATTTAGCGGGAGACCTCTCCTACAATGAGCAGTTCTTC	CASSYLAGDLSYNEQFF
-	few	TRBV19	TRBJ1-1	TGTGCCAGTAGTATAGCGGGGGAAGCTGAAGCTTTCTTT	CASSIAGEAEAFF
TRBD1	-	TRBV4-1	TRBJ2-7	TGCGCCAGCAGCCATTACAGGGGGATCCCCTACGAGCAGTACTTC	CASSHYRGIPYEQYF
-	-	TRBV11-3	TRBJ2-3	TGTGCCAGCAGCCCTAGTTATTCTAGAACGCAGTATTTT	CASSPSYSRTQYF
TRBD1	-	TRBV7-9	TRBJ1-1	TGTGCCAGCACCGGATGGACAGGGGCTGAAGCTTTCTTT	CASTGWTGAEAFF
TRBD2	few	TRBV2	TRBJ2-1	TGTGCCCTAGCGGGAGGCAACCACAATGAGCAGTTCTTC	CALAGGNHNEQFF
-	-	TRBV28	TRBJ1-3	TGTGCCAGCAGTTTGAGCCGCTCTGGAAACACCATATATTTT	CASSLSRSGNTIYF
TRBD2	-	TRBV23-1	TRBJ2-7	TGCGCCAGCAGTCGAGACCCTGTATTGGGGACTAGTGACGAGCAGTACTTC	CASSRDPVLGTSDEQYF
TRBD1	once	TRBV2	TRBJ2-7	TGTGCCAGCAATGACGGACAGGGCGACTACGAGCAGTACTTC	CASNDGQGDYEQYF
-	-	TRBV30	TRBJ1-1	TGTGCCTGGAATTGGCGGCGTGAGGAAGCTTTCTTT	CAWNWRREEAFF
-	-	TRBV30	TRBJ2-2	TGTGCCTGGAGTTCCCAGAACACCGGGGAGCTGTTTTTT	CAWSSQNTGELFF
-	once	TRBV11-2	TRBJ1-2	TGTGCCAGCAGCTTAGGAGGAGGGAACTATGGCTACACCTTC	CASSLGGGNYGYTF
-	-	TRBV5-4	TRBJ2-2	TGTGCCAGCAGCCCCAGGGGTGGCACCGGGGAGCTGTTTTTT	CASSPRGGTGELFF
-	-	TRBV19	TRBJ1-5	TGTGCCAGTAGGCCCCTGATAGGGGGCAATCAGCCCCAGCATTTT	CASRPLIGGNQPQHF
TRBD1	-	TRBV7-6	TRBJ2-2	TGTGCCAACAGCCCTACCGGGACAGGGAACACCGGGGAGCTGTTTTTT	CANSPTGTGNTGELFF
-	-	TRBV4-3	TRBJ1-1	TGCGCCAGCAGCCAAGTGGGCAGGAACACTGAAGCTTTCTTT	CASSQVGRNTEAFF
TRBD1	-	TRBV30	TRBJ1-1	TGTGCCTGGAGTGCTTGGGACAGGAGTTACACTGAAGCTTTCTTT	CAWSAWDRSYTEAFF